The 15 T cell receptor beta chains listed next were all sequenced from one sample in a study of blood T cells in healthy people across ages. Primers used in a second PCR of about 7 to 12 cycles were a sample-barcoded 5' primer and a J-beta primer mix. TCRdb re-called the 5' RACE reads with MiXCR, one entry per CDR3 protein. Here the sample spans around 1,500,000 distinct CDR3 sequences, approximately 40% being singletons. The sequencing sample was made of blood. The receptor source for this set is a woman younger than 30 in good health.

The gene calls are TRBV19 and TRBJ1-2; D unclear. V lost 7 bases to trimming and J lost 7 bases, with 13 bases between them. Germline loops: CDR1 LNHDA, CDR2 SQIVND (reference sequence). The CDR3 is 12 residues long. The CDR3 protein is CASTPGSFGYTF. The CDR3 DNA is TGTGCCAGTACCCCTGGGAGTTTTGGCTACACCTTC.

This rearrangement joins TRBV2 to TRBJ2-3; D is unresolved. The CDR3 has 12 residues. Trimming stripped 2 bases from V and 4 bases from J, with 4 bases between. Germline-derived CDR1 and CDR2 are SNHLY and FYNNEI. For the CDR3, the DNA is TGTGCCAGCAGTGAAAGTTCAGATACGCAGTATTTT. Translating it yields CASSESSDTQYF.

Comment on this clonotype: This sequence may be a read error, since a much larger clone differs from it by one base. This chain links TRBV10-3 with TRBJ2-5, with D possibly being TRBD1 (6 bases). Per the germline V gene, CDR1 is ENHRY and CDR2 is SYGVKD. The CDR3 is made up of 15 amino acids. The CDR3 bases are TGTGCCATCAGTGAGGGACAGTCGAGAGAAGAGCCCCAGTACTTC. Protein product: CAISEGQSREEPQYF.

This clonotype was seen many times. The V call is TRBV6-2 or TRBV6-3, the J call TRBJ2-7, with D perhaps matching TRBD1 (7 bases). The V end was cut by 11 bases, the J end by 3 bases, with 20 bases between. Germline V lookup: CDR1 MNHEY, CDR2 SVGEGT. CDR3 length equals 14 residues. The CDR3 coding sequence is TGTGCCGCAGGGGGGAACGACCCCTACTACGAGCAGTACTTC. Its protein product is CAAGGNDPYYEQYF.

The V and J genes are TRBV5-1 and TRBJ1-2, with D possibly TRBD1 on 5 matching bases. V was clipped by 4 bases and J by 6 bases, with 13 bases between them. The CDR3 has 13 residues. Looked up from germline, CDR1 is SGHRS and CDR2 is YFSETQ. The CDR3 loop is CASSVGAADGYTF. DNA of the CDR3: TGCGCCAGCAGCGTCGGGGCTGCCGATGGCTACACCTTC.

The chain employs TRBV6-2 or TRBV6-3 and TRBJ2-7; tentative D call: TRBD2 (5 bases). The germline V gene has CDR1 MNHEY and CDR2 SVGEGT. V lost 1 base and J 3 bases, leaving 10 bases between the germline ends. The CDR3 spans 14 residues. CDR3 bases: TGTGCCAGCAGTTACTTTCGGGAACACTACGAGCAGTACTTC. Translation gives CASSYFREHYEQYF.

The V gene is TRBV18, the J gene TRBJ2-3; 8 nucleotides agree with TRBD2. This CDR3 comprises 16 residues. V was clipped by 2 bases and J by 4 bases; unmatched bases: 8. The germline gives CDR1 KGHSH, CDR2 LQKENI. CDR3 amino acids: CASSPGLAGYADTQYF. CDR3 coding DNA: TGTGCCAGCTCACCAGGGTTAGCGGGGTACGCAGATACGCAGTATTTT.

This clonotype showed up just a few times. This sequence joins TRBV12-3 or TRBV12-4 and TRBJ2-1; D possibly corresponds to TRBD2 (6 bases). V was pared by 6 bases and J by 10 bases, with 16 bases between. The CDR3 loop spans 13 amino acids. CDR3 in DNA: TGTGCCAGCAGAACCTGGGACTCCCAGGAGCAGTTCTTC. Its translation is CASRTWDSQEQFF.

This clonotype was detected only a few times. This chain connects TRBV27 to TRBJ1-6, with D unclear. This CDR3 contains 17 residues. The V and J ends lost 4 bases and 6 bases respectively, with 19 bases between them. Germline values: CDR1 MNHEY, CDR2 SMNVEV (reference sequence). The CDR3 region is CASSSPGRLNINSPLHF. The CDR3, as DNA: TGTGCCAGCAGTTCCCCCGGGCGCCTGAATATTAATTCACCCCTCCACTTT.

This clonotype was observed a handful of times. The V gene is TRBV24-1, the J gene TRBJ2-1; TRBD2 agrees at 13 bases. V lost 5 bases, J lost 0 bases, and 3 bases stayed unmatched. Germline CDR1 reads KGHDR; CDR2 reads SFDVKD. This CDR3 is 17 amino acids long. The DNA of the CDR3 is TGTGCCACCAGTGGGACTAGCGGGAGAGGCTCCTACAATGAGCAGTTCTTC. Encoded protein: CATSGTSGRGSYNEQFF.

This clonotype was recorded a few times. The chain employs TRBV28 and TRBJ1-6; possible D gene TRBD1, 5 bases. V dropped 7 bases and J dropped 8 bases, with 15 bases sitting between them. The CDR3 is made up of 14 amino acids. The germline V gene encodes CDR1 MDHEN and CDR2 SYDVKM. The CDR3 protein is CASTRGGGHSPLHF. CDR3 nucleotides: TGTGCCAGCACCCGCGGGGGAGGCCATTCACCCCTCCACTTT. Drawing the rest from reference TRBV28 and TRBJ1-6, the complete variable domain is DVKVTQSSRYLVKRTGEKVFLECVQDMDHENMFWYRQDPGLGLRLIYFSYDVKMKEKGDIPEGYSVSREKKERFSLILESASTNQTSMYLCASTRGGGHSPLHFGNGTRLTVT.

The chain is built from TRBV20-1 and TRBJ2-1; D is possibly TRBD1 (6 bases). Per germline, CDR1 DFQATT and CDR2 SNEGSKA (reference sequence). Trimming removed 0 bases from V and 13 bases from J, with 10 bases in between. There are 11 residues in the CDR3. The CDR3 nucleotides read TGCAGTGCTAGAGATGTGGGGACACAGTTCTTC. Protein sequence: CSARDVGTQFF.

The chain is built from TRBV6-5 and TRBJ2-6, with D perhaps assigned TRBD1 or TRBD2 (5 bases each). Germline V gives CDR1 MNHEY, CDR2 SVGAGI. This CDR3 has 15 amino acids. Trimming removed 7 bases from V and 1 base from J, with 11 bases in between. The CDR3 DNA follows: TGTGCCAGCAAACTGGGGGAATCTGGGGCCAACGTCCTGACTTTC. It specifies CASKLGESGANVLTF.

CDR3 sequence: CASSFDRENVGANVLTF. The CDR3 nucleotides are TGTGCCAGCAGCTTCGACAGGGAGAACGTGGGGGCCAACGTCCTGACTTTC. The V call is TRBV7-6, the J call TRBJ2-6; 7 positions match TRBD1. Germline V lookup: CDR1 SGHVS, CDR2 FNYEAQ. J lost 4 bases, V lost 3 bases, and 9 bases had no gene match. The length of the CDR3 is 17 residues.

This clonotype came up many times. V usage is TRBV11-2 and J usage is TRBJ2-1, with D possibly TRBD2 on 6 matching bases. There are 12 residues in the CDR3. Trimming stripped 5 bases from V and 7 bases from J, with 9 bases between. The germline V gene has CDR1 SGHAT and CDR2 FQNNGV. The CDR3 loop is CASSPGRNEQFF. The CDR3 bases are TGTGCCAGCAGCCCGGGGAGGAATGAGCAGTTCTTC. The entire variable domain, with the rest obtained from reference TRBV11-2 and TRBJ2-1, is as follows: EAGVAQSPRYKIIEKRQSVAFWCNPISGHATLYWYQQILGQGPKLLIQFQNNGVVDDSQLPKDRFSAERLKGVDSTLKIQPAKLEDSAVYLCASSPGRNEQFFGPGTRLTVL.